Following are 20 T cell receptor beta chains from one sample sequenced in a study of identical twins. TCRdb re-derived calls from the 5' RACE reads in MiXCR, one entry per CDR3 protein. The table records just under 650,000 distinct CDR3 sequences, under 8.5% of them present only once. These same data were also listed under a study on yellow fever vaccine responses in identical twins.

The sequencing sample was made of PBMCs. The source is a woman aged 18-35 years in good health.

This clonotype was counted a few times. The chain joins TRBV12-3 or TRBV12-4 to TRBJ1-2; 8 bases are shared with TRBD1. The V segment lost 6 bases and the J segment 13 bases; nucleotides outside the gene matches: 10. The CDR3 length is 12 residues. CDR3 bases: TGTGCCAGCAGCCCCGGACAGGGAGGGACCACCTTC. It translates to CASSPGQGGTTF.

In this sample, this clonotype turned up many times. The J gene is TRBJ2-5, the V gene TRBV25-1, with TRBD1 as a possible D gene (5 bases). V was shortened by 6 bases and J by 4 bases, with 9 bases between the two germline ends. CDR3 size: 12 residues. The germline CDR1 and CDR2 sequences are MGHDK and SYGVNS. The CDR3 DNA reads as TGTGCCAGCAGCACCAGGGTAGAGACCCAGTACTTC. Its translation is CASSTRVETQYF.

This clonotype showed up just a few times. Germline is not matched at one junction end, which may reflect a read error. The chain joins TRBV20-1 to TRBJ2-1; 12 bases map to TRBD2. The V gene's germline CDR1 is DFQATT and CDR2 SNEGSKA (reference sequence). This CDR3 is built from 15 residues. This CDR3 reads CSARTSGDAYHEQFF. As DNA, the CDR3 is TGCAGTGCTCGGACTAGCGGGGACGCCTACCATGAGCAGTTCTTC.

V gene TRBV28 combines with J gene TRBJ2-3, with 7 nucleotides matching TRBD2. Germline V lookup: CDR1 MDHEN, CDR2 SYDVKM. The CDR3 length is 15 residues. After removal of 1 base from V and 3 bases from J, the junction contained 4 bases not matched to a gene. The CDR3, as DNA: TGTGCCAGCAGTTTATTGGGCGGGAGAACAGATACGCAGTATTTT. Protein product: CASSLLGGRTDTQYF. Looking up the rest from reference TRBV28 and TRBJ2-3 gives the full variable domain: DVKVTQSSRYLVKRTGEKVFLECVQDMDHENMFWYRQDPGLGLRLIYFSYDVKMKEKGDIPEGYSVSREKKERFSLILESASTNQTSMYLCASSLLGGRTDTQYFGPGTRLTVL.

This clonotype occurred many times. The genes are TRBV6-1 and TRBJ1-5, with D perhaps matching TRBD1 (6 bases). The CDR3 spans 13 residues. V dropped 6 bases and J dropped 9 bases, with 15 bases sitting between them. The V gene's germline CDR1 is MNHNS and CDR2 SASEGT. CDR3: CASSLQGERPQHF. The CDR3 bases are TGTGCCAGCAGCCTACAGGGAGAGCGGCCCCAGCATTTT.

The rearrangement joins TRBV2 to TRBJ2-1; 11 bases are a match to TRBD2. The germline V gene encodes CDR1 SNHLY and CDR2 FYNNEI. The CDR3 is 15 amino acids. V was clipped by 6 bases and J by 4 bases; unmatched bases: 5. CDR3 coding DNA: TGTGCCAGCAGGGGGACTAGCGGCCCGTACAATGAGCAGTTCTTC. Protein: CASRGTSGPYNEQFF.

This clonotype has only a few counts. The chain carries TRBV7-2 and TRBJ2-7; D is uncertain. Germline CDR1 reads SGHTA; CDR2 reads FQGNSA. Trimming removed 1 base at V and 3 bases at J, with 7 bases between. This CDR3 spans 13 amino acids. CDR3 in amino acids: CASSLGFDYEQYV. The CDR3 nucleotides are TGTGCCAGCAGCTTAGGGTTTGACTACGAGCAGTACGTC.

This chain links TRBV25-1 with TRBJ1-1; D remains unclear. V was clipped by 5 bases and J by 4 bases, with 14 bases between them. CDR1 is MGHDK and CDR2 is SYGVNS in the germline V gene. This CDR3 contains 14 residues. In DNA form, the CDR3 reads TGTGCCAGCAGTAACAGACGGGAGAGCACTGAAGCTTTCTTT. Translating gives CASSNRRESTEAFF.

The J gene is TRBJ1-2, the V gene TRBV7-8; the match to TRBD1 covers 10 bases. J was trimmed by 5 bases and V by 5 bases; bases with no gene match: 20. CDR3 length equals 19 residues. CDR1 and CDR2 from the germline V gene are SGHVS and FQNEAQ. CDR3 sequence: CASSLNLPGQGFTEYGYTF. The CDR3 DNA reads as TGTGCCAGCAGCCTGAACCTCCCGGGACAGGGGTTTACAGAGTATGGCTACACCTTC.

This sequence joins TRBV9 and TRBJ2-3; 10 bases line up with TRBD2. This CDR3 comprises 15 residues. Germline CDR1 reads SGDLS; CDR2 reads YYNGEE. The V gene end was trimmed by 0 bases and the J gene end by 4 bases; junction bases not matched to a gene: 2. The CDR3 protein is CASSVASGSADTQYF. CDR3 nucleotides: TGTGCCAGCAGCGTAGCTAGCGGGAGTGCAGATACGCAGTATTTT.

This clonotype was counted only a few times. The chain links TRBV3-1 to TRBJ1-1; D is undetermined. Trimming pared 4 bases from V and 3 bases from J, leaving 24 bases between. CDR3 size: 18 residues. The germline V gene has CDR1 LGHDT and CDR2 YNNKEL (reference sequence). As DNA, the CDR3 is TGTGCCAGCAGCCCGACAAAGCTACTAAGTAATCGGGACACTGAAGCTTTCTTT. Translation: CASSPTKLLSNRDTEAFF.

This clonotype was recorded many times. The rearrangement links TRBV12-3 or TRBV12-4 to TRBJ2-1; 9 bases line up with TRBD1. CDR3 size: 15 residues. V trimming: 6 bases; J trimming: 5 bases; junction bases outside the gene matches: 8. CDR3 protein: CASSPGQGINNEQFF. The CDR3 bases are TGTGCCAGCAGCCCCGGACAGGGGATTAACAATGAGCAGTTCTTC.

The rearrangement joins TRBV27 to TRBJ2-7, with TRBD1 identical over 7 bases. CDR1 MNHEY and CDR2 SMNVEV come from the germline V gene (reference sequence). The ends lost 2 bases at V and 5 bases at J; junction bases unmatched: 15. This CDR3 is 17 amino acids long. CDR3 region: CASSLVVRQGLIHEQYF. As DNA, the CDR3 is TGTGCCAGCAGTTTAGTAGTCAGACAGGGATTAATCCACGAGCAGTACTTC.

The chain combines TRBV18 with TRBJ2-5, with D maybe TRBD1 (5 bases). Trimming cost V 6 bases and J 1 base, with 15 bases left between them. This CDR3 region has 15 residues. Germline V gives CDR1 KGHSH, CDR2 LQKENI. CDR3 coding DNA: TGTGCCAGCTCTCACAGCCAGGGCCGCCAAGAGACCCAGTACTTC. Translating it yields CASSHSQGRQETQYF.

The gene calls are TRBV6-1 and TRBJ2-7; a possible D gene is TRBD1 (6 bases). Trimming stripped 7 bases from V and 5 bases from J, with 15 bases between. This CDR3 has 13 residues. CDR1 is MNHNS and CDR2 is SASEGT in the germline V gene. Here the CDR3 reads CASTPVTGNEQYV. The CDR3 nucleotides are TGTGCCAGCACCCCGGTAACAGGGAACGAGCAGTACGTC.

The V gene is TRBV14, the J gene TRBJ2-2; possible D gene TRBD2, 5 bases. Per germline, CDR1 SGHDN and CDR2 FVKESK. The length of the CDR3 is 16 residues. V lost 0 bases, J lost 7 bases, and 15 bases lay in between. The CDR3 here is CASSQERAEVSGELFF. The CDR3 coding sequence is TGTGCCAGCAGCCAAGAGCGGGCCGAAGTGAGCGGGGAGCTGTTTTTT.

This chain links TRBV2 with TRBJ2-5; 7 bases match TRBD1. CDR3 length: 14 residues. J lost 5 bases, V lost 1 base, and 4 bases had no gene match. Germline CDR1 SNHLY, CDR2 FYNNEI. The CDR3 region has the DNA TGTGCCAGCAGTGAAGACAGGGGTTTCGAGACCCAGTACTTC. It translates to CASSEDRGFETQYF. Drawing the rest from reference TRBV2 and TRBJ2-5, the complete variable domain is EPEVTQTPSHQVTQMGQEVILRCVPISNHLYFYWYRQILGQKVEFLVSFYNNEISEKSEIFDDQFSVERPDGSNFTLKIRSTKLEDSAMYFCASSEDRGFETQYFGPGTRLLVL.

The J gene is TRBJ2-2, the V gene TRBV7-8; D may match TRBD1 or TRBD2 (5 bases each). The CDR3 is 15 residues long. Germline V lookup: CDR1 SGHVS, CDR2 FQNEAQ. Between the trimmed V and J ends, which lost 5 bases and 0 bases, there was a span of 10 bases. CDR3 sequence (DNA): TGTGCCAGCAGCGCCCCGGGACCGAACACCGGGGAGCTGTTTTTT. This codes for CASSAPGPNTGELFF.

The sample holds many counts of this clonotype. The chain uses TRBV12-3 or TRBV12-4 and TRBJ2-3; the D is unclear. This CDR3 contains 13 residues. Deletions cut 6 bases from V and 0 bases from J, with 7 bases between. CDR3 sequence (DNA): TGTGCCAGCAGCAGCACTAGCACAGATACGCAGTATTTT. Translation: CASSSTSTDTQYF.

At least ten counts were recorded for this clonotype. The genes are TRBV10-3 and TRBJ2-2, with TRBD1 as a possible D gene (6 bases). Trimming removed 7 bases at V and 1 base at J, with 16 bases between. CDR1 is ENHRY, CDR2 SYGVKD, per germline. The CDR3 runs 16 residues. CDR3 region: CAINWDEQGNTGELFF. The DNA of the CDR3 is TGTGCCATCAATTGGGACGAACAGGGGAACACCGGGGAGCTGTTTTTT.